The clone carrying this T cell receptor (beta chain) came up a few times. The authors' processing: Reference gene primers were amplified, and this amplification served to estimate nucleated cell counts. Sequencing was performed with immunoSEQ multiplex PCR; in TCRdb, only in-frame clones are kept and a portion is missing. V and J calls and clone size come straight from that table; D and trimming were deduced from the DNA. The data contain some 70,000 clones, around nine tenths of them seen just once; the ten biggest clones take up around 2.7%. The data stem from a study of blood T cell repertoires in COVID-19. Study overall: Both acute and convalescent COVID-19 samples were obtained from the United States, Italy and Spain. T cells, B-cell-depleted T cells, or PBMCs provided the cDNA or gDNA that served as material.

The ends were cut back, 0 bases at V and 9 bases at J, with 15 bases in the middle. CDR3 length: 16 amino acids. The germline CDR1 and CDR2 sequences are MGHDK and SYGVNS. The specimen sequenced was peripheral blood. The chain combines TRBV25-1 with TRBJ1-6, with D unclear. The sequence was obtained from a man in his 70s with active or convalescent COVID-19. The CDR3 spells CASSEYKGGSGSPLHF. CDR3 coding DNA: TGTGCCAGCAGTGAATATAAGGGAGGATCGGGTTCACCCCTCCACTTT.